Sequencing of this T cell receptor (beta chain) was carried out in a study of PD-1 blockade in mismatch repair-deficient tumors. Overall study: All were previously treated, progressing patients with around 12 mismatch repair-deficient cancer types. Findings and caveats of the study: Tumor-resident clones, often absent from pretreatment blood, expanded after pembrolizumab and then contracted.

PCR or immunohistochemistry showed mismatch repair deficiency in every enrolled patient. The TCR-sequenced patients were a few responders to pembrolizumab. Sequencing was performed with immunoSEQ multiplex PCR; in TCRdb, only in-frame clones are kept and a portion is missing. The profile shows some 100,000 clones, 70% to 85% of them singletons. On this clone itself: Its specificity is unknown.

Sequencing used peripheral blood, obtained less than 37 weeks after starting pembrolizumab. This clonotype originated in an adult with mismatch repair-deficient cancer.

The CDR3 sequence: CASSLGQATYEQYF. As DNA, the CDR3 is TGTGCCAGCTCCCTAGGACAGGCTACCTACGAGCAGTACTTC. The rearrangement joins TRBV18 to TRBJ2-7, with 7 bases fitting TRBD1. V dropped 6 bases and J dropped 2; count of bases not matched to a gene: 7. Germline V gene sequence: CDR1 KGHSH, CDR2 LQKENI. The CDR3 is made up of 14 amino acids.